The rows below give T cell receptor beta chains drawn from one sample of a study of blood T cell repertoires in COVID-19. Clones were read by immunoSEQ multiplex PCR, and TCRdb kept only the in-frame ones, dropping some. The table records around 76,000 clones, more than 80% of them present only once. The sample comprised peripheral blood. Receptor source: a man older than 75 with acute or convalescent COVID-19. The CDR3 runs from the conserved cysteine through the conserved F or W. Fields, in order: J gene, D gene, clone size, V gene, CDR3 protein, CDR3 DNA. D genes are given only for firm matches. Size is omitted from some rows. Given values are once, few, many or a class for expanded clones.

TRBJ1-5	NA	NA	TRBV28	CASSSTGRGDGPQHF	TGTGCCAGCAGTTCCACAGGTCGCGGGGATGGGCCCCAGCATTTT
TRBJ2-2	TRBD1	NA	TRBV10-3	CAISDGAGGKSGELFF	TGTGCCATCAGTGATGGAGCAGGGGGCAAATCCGGGGAGCTGTTTTTT
TRBJ2-3	TRBD1	NA	TRBV28	CASSAPRDRGLDTQYF	TGTGCCAGCAGTGCCCCAAGGGACAGGGGGCTTGATACGCAGTATTTT
TRBJ2-5	TRBD2	NA	TRBV30	CAHRTSGGTQETQYF	TGTGCCCATCGGACTAGCGGGGGTACCCAAGAGACCCAGTACTTC
TRBJ2-1	TRBD1	NA	TRBV5-1	CASVKTGGAYNEQFF	TGCGCCAGCGTTAAAACAGGGGGAGCCTACAATGAGCAGTTCTTC
TRBJ1-4	NA	NA	TRBV4-1	CASSSWTDTPEKLFF	TGCGCCAGCAGTTCCTGGACAGACACTCCCGAAAAACTGTTTTTT
TRBJ1-5	NA	NA	TRBV30	CAWGRAGQPQHF	TGTGCCTGGGGAAGGGCAGGGCAGCCCCAGCATTTT
TRBJ2-2	NA	once	TRBV6-5	CASSWGTPNTGELFF	TGTGCCAGCAGTTGGGGGACACCGAACACCGGGGAGCTGTTTTTT
TRBJ1-1	NA	NA	TRBV7-9	CASRLGEGLTEAFF	TGTGCCAGCAGACTCGGGGAGGGGCTGACTGAAGCTTTCTTT
TRBJ2-1	TRBD1	once	TRBV18	CASSPPGQGSYNEQFF	TGTGCCAGCTCACCCCCGGGACAGGGTTCCTACAATGAGCAGTTCTTC
TRBJ2-1	TRBD2	once	TRBV25-1	CASSDSSGGAYNEQFF	TGTGCCAGCAGTGATTCTAGCGGGGGCGCCTACAATGAGCAGTTCTTC
TRBJ2-5	TRBD2	NA	TRBV7-2	CASSLAVVAGQETQYF	TGTGCCAGCAGCTTAGCGGTGGTAGCGGGACAAGAGACCCAGTACTTC
TRBJ2-2	TRBD2	NA	TRBV5-1	CASSSGGGDTGELFF	TGCGCCAGCAGCTCGGGGGGTGGAGACACCGGGGAGCTGTTTTTT
TRBJ2-5	TRBD1	once	TRBV6-5	CASSSAGGRQTQYF	TGTGCCAGCTCGTCGGCAGGGGGAAGGCAGACCCAGTACTTC
TRBJ1-1	NA	NA	TRBV2	CASRWDMNTEAFF	TGTGCCAGCAGATGGGACATGAACACTGAAGCTTTCTTT
TRBJ1-5	NA	NA	TRBV6-1	CASSDLFSNQPQHF	TGTGCCAGCAGTGACCTGTTTAGCAATCAGCCCCAGCATTTT
TRBJ2-5	TRBD1	NA	TRBV7-2	CASSSGQGETQYF	TGTGCCAGCAGCTCCGGACAGGGAGAGACCCAGTACTTC
TRBJ2-7	TRBD1	NA	TRBV5-1	CASSSAGTGGDEQYF	TGCGCCAGCAGCTCCGCCGGGACAGGGGGCGACGAGCAGTACTTC
TRBJ1-6	NA	once	TRBV4-3	CASSPSGGGNSPLHF	TGCGCCAGCAGCCCCTCGGGGGGGGGAAATTCACCCCTCCACTTT
TRBJ2-5	TRBD2	NA	TRBV7-3	CASSLNVAGGGTTQYF	TGTGCCAGCAGCTTAAACGTGGCGGGGGGTGGTACGACCCAGTACTTC
TRBJ2-5	TRBD2	NA	TRBV3-1/TRBV3-2	CASSQDVGGGAETQYF	TGTGCCAGCAGCCAAGATGTAGGCGGGGGGGCCGAGACCCAGTACTTC